This TCR beta chain was observed in a study of blood T cell repertoires in COVID-19. Study background: The United States, Italy and Spain provided the acute and convalescent COVID-19 samples. In each case, the material was cDNA or gDNA derived from T cells, B-cell-depleted T cells, or PBMCs.

Per germline, CDR1 SNHLY and CDR2 FYNNEI. The trim removed 8 bases at V and 1 base at J, leaving 5 bases unmatched. This CDR3 has 15 amino acids. People in the exposed group encountered a COVID-19 case within 2 weeks before entering the study. Per the study methods: Amplifying reference gene primers gave estimates of nucleated cell counts. TCRdb's table, derived via immunoSEQ multiplex PCR, lists solely in-frame clones and lacks some. V and J calls and clone size are those listed in that table; D and trimming were worked out from the DNA. Of approximately 250,000 clones in the sample, less than 95% are singletons; the top ten hold around 2.8%.

The rearrangement uses TRBV2 and TRBJ2-1; TRBD2 aligns across 10 bases. This TCR was recovered from a man aged 40-55 years who had been exposed to COVID-19. The sample consisted of PBMCs or T cells enriched from blood (not recorded which). The CDR3 nucleotides are TGTGCCAGCCGTCTAGCGGGGGATTCCTACAATGAGCAGTTCTTC. Translated: CASRLAGDSYNEQFF.